These 2 T cell receptor beta chains originate from one sample sequenced in a study of regulatory T cells in long-lasting Graves disease. To make TCR beta libraries, researchers used iRepertoire HTBI primers and Arm-PCR of CDR3 regions. TCRdb passed the multiplex PCR reads through MiXCR, listing each CDR3 protein once. The table lists roughly 470,000 distinct CDR3 sequences, less than 25% of them singletons, with roughly 8% in the top ten. Time point in this sample: persistent/refractory GD, antithyroid drugs over 5 years with positive TRAb. Extracted RNA from PBMCs served as the source of the TCR library. The starting material was peripheral blood mononuclear cells (PBMCs), obtained when the disease was refractory, from a patient treated with antithyroid drugs. The receptor source for this set is a female donor with Graves disease.

The chain has TRBV6-1 and TRBJ1-5, with D hard to call. The ends were cut back, 6 bases at V and 0 bases at J, with 12 bases in the middle. From germline, CDR1 is MNHNS and CDR2 SASEGT. The CDR3 spans 15 residues. The CDR3 DNA sequence: TGTGCCAGCAGAGACGAACCATATAGCAATCAGCCCCAGCATTTT. Its protein is CASRDEPYSNQPQHF.

The count of this clonotype is one. V and J are TRBV10-3 and TRBJ2-2, with 8 positions matching TRBD1. J gave up 1 base and V 4 bases, and 5 bases lay outside the gene matches. Per the germline V gene, CDR1 is ENHRY and CDR2 is SYGVKD. The CDR3 loop spans 16 amino acids. The CDR3 region is CAISARGQENTGELFF. In nucleotides, the CDR3 is TGTGCCATCAGTGCAAGGGGACAGGAGAACACCGGGGAGCTGTTTTTT.